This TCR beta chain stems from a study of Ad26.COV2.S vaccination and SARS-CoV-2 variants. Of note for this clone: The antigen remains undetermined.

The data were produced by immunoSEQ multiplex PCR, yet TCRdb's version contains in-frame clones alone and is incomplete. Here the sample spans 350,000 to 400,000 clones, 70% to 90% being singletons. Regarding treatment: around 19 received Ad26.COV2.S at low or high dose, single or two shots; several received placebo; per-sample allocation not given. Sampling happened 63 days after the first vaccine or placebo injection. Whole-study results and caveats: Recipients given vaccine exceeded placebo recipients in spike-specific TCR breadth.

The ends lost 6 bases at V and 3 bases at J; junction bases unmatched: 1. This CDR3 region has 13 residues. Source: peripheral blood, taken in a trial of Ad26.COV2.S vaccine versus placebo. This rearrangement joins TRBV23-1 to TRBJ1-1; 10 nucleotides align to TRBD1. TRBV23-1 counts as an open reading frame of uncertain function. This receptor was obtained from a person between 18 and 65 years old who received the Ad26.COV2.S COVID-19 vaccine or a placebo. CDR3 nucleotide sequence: TGCGCCAGCAGGGACAGGGGGGACACTGAAGCTTTCTTT. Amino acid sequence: CASRDRGDTEAFF.